The 3 T cell receptor beta chains below were found in one sample sequenced in a study of tumor and adjacent non-tumor tissue in lung cancer. Three rounds of nested PCR, following a modified ARM-PCR protocol, produced the TCRbeta library. MiXCR, applied by TCRdb to the multiplex PCR reads, yields one record per CDR3 protein. The repertoire holds more than 85,000 distinct CDR3 sequences, with approximately 60% as singletons. The template was RNA from unsorted bulk tissue. The normal lung tissue was taken more than 3 cm from the tumor edge. The sample comprised distant non-tumor lung tissue. The receptors originated from a man between 25 and 39 years old with non-small cell lung cancer.

As to this clonotype: A junction boundary mismatches the germline segment, possibly from a read error. V is TRBV11-2 and J is TRBJ1-2; D gene uncertain. Per germline, CDR1 SGHAT and CDR2 FQNNGV. The CDR3 runs to 16 residues. The CDR3, as DNA: TGTGCCAGCAGCTTAGGATCAATCAACAGTCGGGATGGCTTCACCTTC. Translation: CASSLGSINSRDGFTF.

Worth noting for this clonotype: A read error may account for a junction end that differs from germline. V usage is TRBV11-1 and J usage is TRBJ2-7, with no clear D. Per the germline V gene, CDR1 is SGHAT and CDR2 is FQDESV (reference sequence). The CDR3 has 14 residues. The CDR3 nucleotides are TGTACCAGCAGCCGCCGGACGGGCTTTAACGAGCAGTACTTC. This gives the protein CTSSRRTGFNEQYF.

The V and J genes are TRBV6-5 and TRBJ1-6; D not resolved. Looked up from germline, CDR1 is MNHEY and CDR2 is SVGAGI. CDR3 length: 15 residues. CDR3 sequence: CTNSYSGLNNSPLHF. The CDR3, as DNA: TGTACCAACAGTTATTCCGGACTGAATAATTCACCCCTCCACTTT.